Listed below are T cell receptor beta chains from one sample, sequenced in a study of OX40 agonist ivuxolimab in advanced cancers. Data came from immunoSEQ multiplex PCR; TCRdb stores just in-frame clones and leaves some out. Of 50,000 or so clones detected, over 75% appear once; the ten largest clones hold over 0.6%. The sample in question was CD4+ or CD8+ T cells sorted from blood, obtained in a trial of the OX40 agonist ivuxolimab. These TCRs come from an adult with an advanced solid tumor such as melanoma, head and neck, liver or kidney cancer. Both conserved end residues are part of each CDR3. The order of the fields is V gene, CDR3 protein.

v_gene: TRBV5-1; CDR3aa: CASSLLLQNNNEQFF
v_gene: TRBV28; CDR3aa: CASSTGTYGYTF
v_gene: TRBV2; CDR3aa: CASIEEVGIPTRETQYF
v_gene: TRBV5-1; CDR3aa: CASSQGDDQPQHF
v_gene: TRBV15; CDR3aa: CATSRDQSTGADTQYF
v_gene: TRBV10-3; CDR3aa: CAISPGGTYEQYF
v_gene: TRBV2; CDR3aa: CASSEALMTGVPDSPLHF
v_gene: TRBV7-6; CDR3aa: CASSLVRATDTQYF
v_gene: TRBV2; CDR3aa: CASSADSRGANVLTF
v_gene: TRBV9; CDR3aa: CASSVAGSHSPLHF
v_gene: TRBV5-1; CDR3aa: CASSFSTGLTDTQYF
v_gene: TRBV28; CDR3aa: CASSYSGGGADTQYF
v_gene: TRBV10-2; CDR3aa: CASSETDRGPGNEQFF
v_gene: TRBV7-9; CDR3aa: CASSPGLAWETQYF
v_gene: TRBV29-1; CDR3aa: CSVGTSGGTGELFF
v_gene: TRBV11-2; CDR3aa: CASSWAGTRSYEQYF
v_gene: TRBV19; CDR3aa: CASRRRGQGGTEAFF
v_gene: TRBV7-2; CDR3aa: CASSLDVTNNYGYTF
v_gene: TRBV10-3; CDR3aa: CAISELRGVGGMQETQYF
v_gene: TRBV6-5; CDR3aa: CASSKGLGSYEQYF
v_gene: TRBV7-2; CDR3aa: CASSLGGGGPSEQFF
v_gene: TRBV7-3; CDR3aa: CASSLTRYNEQFF
v_gene: TRBV6-1; CDR3aa: CASSEWGSDNQPQHF
v_gene: TRBV2; CDR3aa: CASSVLAGEEQYF
v_gene: TRBV5-4; CDR3aa: CASSYERRTGELFF
v_gene: TRBV11-1; CDR3aa: CASSIGQTEAFF
v_gene: TRBV19; CDR3aa: CASGSSGETQYF
v_gene: TRBV27; CDR3aa: CASIPAFRGNTEAFF
v_gene: TRBV5-1; CDR3aa: CASSSPDRSAYEQYF
v_gene: TRBV10-3; CDR3aa: CAIRPQGWTEAFF
v_gene: TRBV5-1; CDR3aa: CASSYDRSTDTQYF
v_gene: TRBV19; CDR3aa: CASTTLTGQGYNEQFF
v_gene: TRBV5-1; CDR3aa: CASSRDYLNTDTQYF
v_gene: TRBV7-9; CDR3aa: CASSLAQGADQYF
v_gene: TRBV5-1; CDR3aa: CASSKQSSGANVLTF
v_gene: TRBV19; CDR3aa: CASSFRTSGRTYEQYF
v_gene: TRBV5-4; CDR3aa: CASSKGQAYEQYF
v_gene: TRBV2; CDR3aa: CASSGQGGLYEQYF
v_gene: TRBV7-2; CDR3aa: CASSLAMETPRGYTF
v_gene: TRBV5-8; CDR3aa: CASSVEGLDNSPLHF